What follows are 18 T cell receptor beta chains derived from one specimen sequenced in a study of T cell repertoires in cytomegalovirus infection. Using its own MiXCR run on the reads, TCRdb lists one record per CDR3 protein. The data show 750,000 to 950,000 distinct CDR3 sequences, 25% to 30% seen once. The antigens of these receptors remain unknown. The sequencing here drew on cultured CD8+ T cells from PBMCs, taken from culture after CMV antigen stimulation. These receptors all come from a human donor in good health (CMV status not recorded). Some clones in this sample may be carry-over from other donors' samples.

This clonotype came up many times. The CDR3 DNA is TGTGCCAGCAGCCGAGAGACAGGACATGAAAAACTGTTTTTT. Translated: CASSRETGHEKLFF. J is TRBJ1-4 and V is TRBV7-6; TRBD1 is a possible D gene (6 bases). The V gene lost 5 bases and the J gene lost 6 bases, with 13 bases spanning the gap. The germline CDR1 and CDR2 sequences are SGHVS and FNYEAQ. CDR3 size: 14 residues.

J is TRBJ2-6 and V is TRBV2; tentatively, D is TRBD1 (6 bases). This CDR3 spans 15 amino acids. Germline V CDR1 and CDR2: SNHLY, FYNNEI. Trimming left V 6 bases short and J 2 bases short, with 11 bases between. CDR3 region: CASRAQGTGANVLTF. The CDR3 region has the DNA TGTGCCAGCAGGGCACAGGGAACTGGGGCCAACGTCCTGACTTTC. The full variable domain, rest sourced from reference TRBV2 and TRBJ2-6, is EPEVTQTPSHQVTQMGQEVILRCVPISNHLYFYWYRQILGQKVEFLVSFYNNEISEKSEIFDDQFSVERPDGSNFTLKIRSTKLEDSAMYFCASRAQGTGANVLTFGAGSRLTVL.

In this sample, this clonotype turned up a few times. Compared with germline, one end of the junction differs, possibly owing to a read error. The rearrangement uses TRBV7-6 and TRBJ2-1; D is ambiguous. Germline CDR1 reads SGHVS; CDR2 reads FNYEAQ. The CDR3 extends over 13 amino acids. This CDR3 is CASTLFPNNEQFF. The CDR3 DNA reads TGTGCCAGCACCTTATTCCCGAACAATGAGCAGTTCTTC.

The chain is built from TRBV29-1 and TRBJ2-2; 9 nucleotides match TRBD2. The CDR3 has 15 residues. V trimming: 5 bases; J trimming: 5 bases; junction bases outside the gene matches: 9. CDR1 SQVTM and CDR2 ANQGSEA come from the germline V gene. The CDR3 reads CSVKTLAGVTGELFF. Here the CDR3 DNA reads TGCAGCGTTAAGACATTAGCGGGGGTAACCGGGGAGCTGTTTTTT.

This clonotype occurred many times. The chain employs TRBV7-6 and TRBJ2-3; D is ambiguous. Per the germline V gene, CDR1 is SGHVS and CDR2 is FNYEAQ. The V end was cut by 2 bases, the J end by 0 bases, with 9 bases between. This CDR3 is built from 15 residues. CDR3 bases: TGTGCCAGCAGCTTATCATGGTCTAGCACAGATACGCAGTATTTT. Translating gives CASSLSWSSTDTQYF.

This clonotype was recorded a few times. The gene calls are TRBV7-8 and TRBJ2-6; a weak D match, TRBD2 (5 bases). Germline loops: CDR1 SGHVS, CDR2 FQNEAQ. V was shortened by 0 bases and J by 15 bases, with 15 bases between the two germline ends. This CDR3 is 14 amino acids long. The CDR3 is CASSLAGLRSGLTF. The CDR3 region has the DNA TGTGCCAGCAGCTTAGCTGGTTTGAGGAGCGGCCTGACTTTC.

This clonotype showed up just a few times. The chain recombines TRBV6-1 with TRBJ2-1; D may be TRBD1 (7 bases). CDR3 length: 16 amino acids. Trimming left V 6 bases short and J 2 bases short, with 17 bases between. Germline assignment: CDR1 MNHNS and CDR2 SASEGT. CDR3 sequence: CASSEAARGAYNEQFF. DNA of the CDR3: TGTGCCAGCAGCGAGGCCGCCAGGGGGGCCTACAATGAGCAGTTCTTC.

V usage is TRBV27 and J usage is TRBJ2-7; no definite D call. This CDR3 has 15 residues. Germline lookup yields CDR1 MNHEY and CDR2 SMNVEV (reference sequence). V was cut by 7 bases and J by 1 base, with 17 bases left in between. The CDR3 region is CASTFAAINSYEQYF. For the CDR3, the DNA is TGTGCCAGCACCTTTGCGGCCATTAATTCCTACGAGCAGTACTTC.

Concerning this clonotype itself: Compared with germline, one end of the junction differs, possibly owing to a read error. The J gene is TRBJ2-1, the V gene TRBV4-1; perhaps TRBD1 as D (5 bases). Germline assignment: CDR1 MGHRA and CDR2 YSYEKL. CDR3 length: 16 amino acids. The CDR3 spells CTSSQSSIQGYNEQFF. DNA of the CDR3: TGCACCAGCAGCCAGAGCAGTATTCAGGGTTACAATGAGCAGTTCTTC.

This clonotype was observed a few times. The chain combines TRBV5-1 with TRBJ1-1; 9 bases agree with TRBD1. Germline V CDR1 and CDR2: SGHRS, YFSETQ. V trimming: 4 bases; J trimming: 1 base; junction bases outside the gene matches: 8. The CDR3 sequence is 16 residues long. CDR3 sequence reads: CASSPGQGWANTEAFF. The CDR3 DNA sequence: TGCGCCAGCAGCCCGGGACAGGGCTGGGCGAACACTGAAGCTTTCTTT.

The V call is TRBV7-8, the J call TRBJ2-7; weak D call: TRBD2 (7 bases). In germline, CDR1 is SGHVS, CDR2 FQNEAQ. Trimming removed 5 bases at V and 7 bases at J, with 21 bases between. The length of the CDR3 is 15 residues. CDR3 residues: CASSPRRGGGGEQYF. The CDR3 coding sequence is TGTGCCAGCAGCCCTAGAAGGGGAGGGGGTGGGGAGCAGTACTTC.

This clonotype showed up many times. V usage is TRBV6-6 and J usage is TRBJ1-1; D is ambiguous. V was pared by 3 bases and J by 8 bases, with 19 bases between. The CDR3 has 15 residues. CDR1 is MNHNY and CDR2 is SVGAGI in the germline V gene (reference sequence). CDR3 in amino acids: CASSYWAEGPAEAFF. The CDR3 DNA reads as TGTGCCAGCAGTTATTGGGCAGAGGGTCCCGCGGAAGCTTTCTTT.

The chain joins TRBV3-1 to TRBJ1-5; D is perhaps TRBD1 (5 bases). Germline V CDR1 and CDR2: LGHDT, YNNKEL (reference sequence). V was trimmed by 0 bases and J by 6 bases, leaving 12 bases between them. This CDR3 has 15 amino acids. The CDR3 sequence: CASSQDLGRAQPQHF. In DNA form, the CDR3 reads TGTGCCAGCAGCCAAGATCTGGGCAGGGCTCAGCCCCAGCATTTT.

The table lists this clonotype with a few counts. This chain connects TRBV27 to TRBJ1-5; 8 positions agree with TRBD1. The CDR3 has 16 amino acids. J gave up 2 bases and V 6 bases, and 9 bases lay outside the gene matches. CDR1 MNHEY and CDR2 SMNVEV come from the germline V gene (reference sequence). CDR3 protein: CASSPGGGWGNQPQHF. CDR3 bases: TGTGCCAGCAGCCCAGGGGGCGGATGGGGCAATCAGCCCCAGCATTTT.

The rearrangement links TRBV6-1 to TRBJ2-7; 8 bases fit TRBD2. The CDR3 is 15 amino acids. The V gene's germline CDR1 is MNHNS and CDR2 SASEGT. J gave up 2 bases and V 5 bases, and 8 bases lay outside the gene matches. CDR3: CASSQIAGSPYEQYV. The CDR3 nucleotides are TGTGCCAGCAGTCAAATAGCGGGATCCCCCTACGAGCAGTACGTC.

The chain links TRBV12-3 or TRBV12-4 to TRBJ2-1; D is ambiguous. The V end was cut by 7 bases, the J end by 3 bases, with 13 bases between. This CDR3 is 14 amino acids long. The CDR3 loop reads CASIPPPNYNEQFF. DNA of the CDR3: TGTGCCAGCATCCCGCCCCCAAACTACAATGAGCAGTTCTTC.

V usage is TRBV6-8 and J usage is TRBJ2-1, with TRBD2 as a possible D gene (7 bases). Per the germline V gene, CDR1 is MNHGY and CDR2 is SAAAGT. CDR3 length: 14 amino acids. The germline V and J ends were trimmed by 8 bases and 3 bases, with 14 bases remaining between them. CDR3 DNA: TGTGCCAGCGGGGGGGGCTTAGGCTACAATGAGCAGTTCTTC. Translation: CASGGGLGYNEQFF.

This clonotype was seen at least ten times. The chain couples TRBV7-9 to TRBJ1-4; the match to TRBD1 covers 9 bases. CDR1 and CDR2 (germline): SEHNR, FQNEAQ (reference sequence). J lost 8 bases, V lost 5 bases, and 9 bases had no gene match. This CDR3 region has 15 residues. The CDR3 reads CASSHPGQGQEKLFF. The DNA of the CDR3 is TGTGCCAGCAGCCACCCGGGACAGGGTCAAGAAAAACTGTTTTTT.